The entry below gives a single T cell receptor beta chain sequence along with its context. Antigen unknown. Germline values: CDR1 KGHSH, CDR2 LQKENI. The length of the CDR3 is 15 residues. Trimming cost V 6 bases and J 0 bases; bases outside gene matches: 6. These data come from a study of T cell repertoires in cytomegalovirus infection. Turning to the study itself: In public TCR beta signatures, there were indications of both CMV infection and matching HLA type.

Study-level results: Pooled public TCR beta family frequency picked out CMV carriers with the relevant HLA.

TCRdb fed the reads into MiXCR, producing one record per CDR3 protein. The sample comprises about 530,000 distinct CDR3 sequences, 26% of which are singletons, and roughly 13% rests with the top ten. V gene TRBV18 combines with J gene TRBJ1-1; 8 bases map to TRBD1. Sequencing was done on a sample of PBMCs. The TCR sequence derives from a human donor in good health (CMV status not recorded). Some clones in this sample may be carry-over from other donors' samples. DNA of the CDR3: TGTGCCAGCTCGGACAGGGTAATGTTGAACACTGAAGCTTTCTTT. Protein: CASSDRVMLNTEAFF.